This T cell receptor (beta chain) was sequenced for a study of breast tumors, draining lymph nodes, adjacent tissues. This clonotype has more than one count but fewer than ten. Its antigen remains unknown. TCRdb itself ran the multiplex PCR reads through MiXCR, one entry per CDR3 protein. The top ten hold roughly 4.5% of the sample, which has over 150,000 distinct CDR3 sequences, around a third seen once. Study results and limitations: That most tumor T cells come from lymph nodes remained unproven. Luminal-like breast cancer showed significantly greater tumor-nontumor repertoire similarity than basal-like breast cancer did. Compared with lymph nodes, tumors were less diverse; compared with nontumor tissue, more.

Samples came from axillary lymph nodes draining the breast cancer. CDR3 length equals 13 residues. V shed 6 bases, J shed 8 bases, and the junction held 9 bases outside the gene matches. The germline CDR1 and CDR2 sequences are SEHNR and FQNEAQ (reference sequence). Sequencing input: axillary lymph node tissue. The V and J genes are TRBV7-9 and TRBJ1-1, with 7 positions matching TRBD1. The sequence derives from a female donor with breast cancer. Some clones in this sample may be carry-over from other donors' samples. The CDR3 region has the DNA TGTGCCAGCAGTCCTAGACAGGGCTACGAAGCTTTCTTT. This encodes CASSPRQGYEAFF.